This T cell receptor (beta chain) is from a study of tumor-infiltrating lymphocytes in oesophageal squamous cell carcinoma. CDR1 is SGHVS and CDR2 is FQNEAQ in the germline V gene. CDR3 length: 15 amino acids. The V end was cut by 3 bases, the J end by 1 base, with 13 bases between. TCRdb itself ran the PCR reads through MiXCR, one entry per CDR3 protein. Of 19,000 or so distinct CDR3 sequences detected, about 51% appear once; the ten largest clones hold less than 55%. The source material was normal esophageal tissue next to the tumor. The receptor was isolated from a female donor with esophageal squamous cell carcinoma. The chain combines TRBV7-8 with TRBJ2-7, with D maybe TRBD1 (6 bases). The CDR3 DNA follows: TGTGCCAGCAGCTTTAAACAGGGCCCATCCTACGAGCAGTACTTC. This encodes CASSFKQGPSYEQYF.